The T cell receptor (beta chain) under discussion was sequenced for a study of blood T cell repertoires in COVID-19. Study in general: The United States, Italy and Spain provided the acute and convalescent COVID-19 samples.

Participants spanned ages about 18 to 90 years and resided in some 22 US areas. Assignments of participants to cohorts depended upon their own reported clinical history. V dropped 7 bases and J dropped 4; count of bases not matched to a gene: 6. Germline V gives CDR1 MDHEN, CDR2 SYDVKM. The CDR3 has 13 amino acids. Method: immunoSEQ multiplex PCR; TCRdb's copy keeps in-frame clones and lacks some. The profile shows some 210,000 clones, 81% of them singletons. This rearrangement joins TRBV28 to TRBJ1-2; 7 bases fit TRBD1. The clonotype originates from a woman aged 50 to 65 with acute COVID-19. Sequences were obtained from PBMCs or T cells enriched from blood (not recorded which). CDR3 DNA: TGTGCCAGCACTCGACAGGGAGGCTATGGCTACACCTTC. It specifies CASTRQGGYGYTF.